Presented here are 15 T cell receptor beta chains from one specimen sequenced in a study of Graves' ophthalmopathy and Graves' hyperthyroidism. Amplification from RNA transcripts yielded the TCR beta CDR3 regions. HTBI-primed RT-PCR formed the first round, and a multiplex PCR formed the second. TCRdb fed the multiplex PCR reads into MiXCR, producing one record per CDR3 protein. The sample consists of about 620,000 distinct CDR3 sequences, approximately 22% of them appearing once. The material sequenced was peripheral blood. The receptor set was obtained from a young woman with stable Graves' hyperthyroidism. Some clones in this sample may be carry-over from other donors' samples.

This clonotype was counted ten times or more. The chain has TRBV6-1 and TRBJ1-2, with D maybe TRBD1 (5 bases). CDR1 MNHNS and CDR2 SASEGT come from the germline V gene. The CDR3 consists of 13 residues. V gave up 7 bases and J gave up 8 bases, with 17 bases separating them. The DNA for the CDR3 is TGTGCCAGCATGAGTCAGAAGGGGCTCGGCTACACCTTC. Translated: CASMSQKGLGYTF.

This clonotype was seen ten or more times. The CDR3 sequence is CATSGRAYQETQYF. DNA for the CDR3: TGTGCCACCAGTGGCAGGGCTTACCAAGAGACCCAGTACTTC. The chain employs TRBV24-1 and TRBJ2-5; maybe TRBD1 (5 bases). This CDR3 spans 14 amino acids. The V end was cut by 5 bases, the J end by 0 bases, with 9 bases between. CDR1 is KGHDR and CDR2 is SFDVKD in the germline V gene.

Ten or more counts support this clonotype. The chain recombines TRBV2 with TRBJ1-1; 7 nucleotides line up with TRBD1. Germline V gene data show CDR1 as SNHLY and CDR2 as FYNNEI. This CDR3 region has 15 residues. The J segment lost 7 bases and the V segment lost 5 bases, leaving 13 bases of the junction unmatched. CDR3 residues: CASSHTDRAWGEAFF. Written as DNA, the CDR3 is TGTGCCAGCAGTCACACAGACAGGGCTTGGGGTGAAGCTTTCTTT.

This clonotype has only a few counts. The CDR3 sequence is CAWDRASLGREGQPQHF. The DNA for the CDR3 is TGTGCCTGGGACCGGGCCTCCTTGGGAAGAGAAGGTCAGCCCCAGCATTTT. The chain has TRBV30 and TRBJ1-5; D is uncertain. The germline V gene encodes CDR1 GTSNPN and CDR2 SVGIG (reference sequence). The CDR3 is 17 amino acids. V was clipped by 5 bases and J by 6 bases, with 26 bases between them.

This clonotype was counted at least ten times. This sequence joins TRBV20-1 and TRBJ1-5, with D tentatively TRBD1 (5 bases). Germline CDR1 is DFQATT and CDR2 is SNEGSKA (reference sequence). CDR3 size: 15 residues. The V end lost 1 base, the J end lost 2 bases, and 12 bases lay between the germline ends. This chain's CDR3 is CSARALTGGNQPQHF. In nucleotides, the CDR3 is TGCAGTGCTAGAGCCCTCACGGGGGGCAATCAGCCCCAGCATTTT.

This clonotype was seen ten or more times. V usage is TRBV28 and J usage is TRBJ2-7, with TRBD1 identical over 9 bases. The CDR3 loop spans 16 amino acids. The trim removed 7 bases at V and 2 bases at J, leaving 12 bases unmatched. From germline, CDR1 is MDHEN and CDR2 SYDVKM. The CDR3 spells CASTSPGTGSAYEQYF. CDR3 bases: TGTGCCAGCACCAGCCCCGGGACAGGGTCCGCCTACGAGCAGTACTTC.

Ten or more counts support this clonotype. This chain links TRBV20-1 with TRBJ1-5; D ambiguous. The CDR3 is 14 residues long. With 3 bases removed from V and 2 bases from J, the gap between germline ends came to 11 bases. The germline gives CDR1 DFQATT, CDR2 SNEGSKA (reference sequence). CDR3 sequence (DNA): TGCAGTGCTAGTTCTAGGGTCCGCAATCAGCCCCAGCATTTT. It codes for CSASSRVRNQPQHF.

This clonotype was detected many times. V gene TRBV28 combines with J gene TRBJ2-5; 11 bases align to TRBD2. The V gene's germline CDR1 is MDHEN and CDR2 SYDVKM. With 1 base clipped from V and 4 bases from J, the junction kept 14 bases outside the gene matches. This CDR3 has 19 amino acids. For the CDR3, the DNA is TGTGCCAGCAGTTTATTTAGCGGGGGGGCAATCCCACACAGAGAGACCCAGTACTTC. It codes for CASSLFSGGAIPHRETQYF.

There are many counts of this clonotype. The chain couples TRBV7-9 to TRBJ2-2; no clear D gene. CDR3 size: 14 residues. CDR1 SEHNR and CDR2 FQNEAQ come from the germline V gene (reference sequence). The ends were cut back, 6 bases at V and 1 base at J, with 9 bases in the middle. CDR3 bases: TGTGCCAGCAGATTGGACGAGAACACCGGGGAGCTGTTTTTT. Translation gives CASRLDENTGELFF.

In this sample, this clonotype turned up many times. The chain employs TRBV12-3 or TRBV12-4 and TRBJ2-7, with 10 bases fitting TRBD1. Trimming took 3 bases from V and 2 from J; bases not matched to a gene: 13. The CDR3 sequence is 18 residues long. CDR3 region: CASSFYSGLGQGTYEQYF. CDR3 in DNA: TGTGCCAGCAGTTTTTATTCCGGTTTGGGACAGGGGACCTACGAGCAGTACTTC.

The rearrangement joins TRBV12-3 or TRBV12-4 to TRBJ2-5, with D possibly being TRBD2 (6 bases). This CDR3 contains 15 residues. The germline V and J ends were trimmed by 7 bases and 2 bases, with 17 bases remaining between them. In DNA, the CDR3 is TGTGCCAGCACTATTACTGGGGACTTTCAAGAGACCCAGTACTTC. It yields the protein CASTITGDFQETQYF.

This rearrangement joins TRBV4-2 to TRBJ1-2; 8 bases map to TRBD1. V lost 4 bases, J lost 2 bases, and 6 bases stayed unmatched. CDR1 and CDR2 (germline): LGHNA, YNFKEQ. CDR3 size: 15 residues. CDR3 loop: CASSRGQGGNYGYTF. CDR3 sequence (DNA): TGTGCCAGCAGCCGAGGACAGGGCGGAAACTATGGCTACACCTTC.

V gene TRBV10-3 combines with J gene TRBJ1-3, with D perhaps matching TRBD1 (5 bases). Germline CDR1 is ENHRY and CDR2 is SYGVKD. Between the trimmed V and J ends, which lost 0 bases and 0 bases, there was a span of 15 bases. The length of the CDR3 is 18 residues. CDR3 amino acids: CAISESFQGRNSGNTIYF. In DNA, the CDR3 is TGTGCCATCAGTGAGTCGTTTCAGGGCAGGAACTCTGGAAACACCATATATTTT.

In its sample, this clonotype was seen many times. The CDR3 here is CSARKQEPYEQYF. The CDR3 DNA is TGCAGTGCTAGAAAACAGGAACCTTACGAGCAGTACTTC. The rearrangement joins TRBV20-1 to TRBJ2-7, with a weak D call TRBD1 (5 bases). The V and J ends lost 2 bases and 4 bases respectively, with 12 bases between them. Germline V CDR1 and CDR2: DFQATT, SNEGSKA (reference sequence). CDR3 length: 13 residues.

This clonotype was counted only a few times. A read error may produce the germline difference seen at one junction end. The rearrangement joins TRBV4-1 to TRBJ2-5, with D maybe TRBD2 (6 bases). This CDR3 region has 15 residues. Germline lookup yields CDR1 MGHRA and CDR2 YSYEKL. CDR3 region: CASSRGQWREETQHF. The CDR3, as DNA: TGCGCCAGCAGCCGCGGCCAGTGGCGGGAAGAGACCCAGCACTTC.